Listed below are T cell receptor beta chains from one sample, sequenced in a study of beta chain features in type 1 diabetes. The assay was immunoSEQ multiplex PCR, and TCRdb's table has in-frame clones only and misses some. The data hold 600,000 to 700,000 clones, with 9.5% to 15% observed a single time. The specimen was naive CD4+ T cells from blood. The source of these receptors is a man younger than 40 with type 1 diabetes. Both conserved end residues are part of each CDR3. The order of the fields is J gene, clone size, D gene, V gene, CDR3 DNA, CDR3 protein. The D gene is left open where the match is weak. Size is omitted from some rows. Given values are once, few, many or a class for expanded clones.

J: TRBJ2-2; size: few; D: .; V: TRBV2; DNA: TGTGCCAGCAGTGACACAGTCTACGTGTCCGGGGAGCTGTTTTTT; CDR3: CASSDTVYVSGELFF
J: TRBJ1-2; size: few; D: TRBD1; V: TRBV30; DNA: TGTGCCTGGAGTGCAACCACCACAGGGGGCGCGTCCGGCTACACCTTC; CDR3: CAWSATTTGGASGYTF
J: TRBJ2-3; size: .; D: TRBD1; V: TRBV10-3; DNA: TGTGCCATCAGTTTGGGGACAGGGCGCACAGATACGCAGTATTTT; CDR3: CAISLGTGRTDTQYF
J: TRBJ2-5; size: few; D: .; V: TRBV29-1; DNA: TGCAGCGTTGAGACGGACGGACGGCAGTACCAAGAGACCCAGTACTTC; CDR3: CSVETDGRQYQETQYF
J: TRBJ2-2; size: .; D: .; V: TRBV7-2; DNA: TGTGCCAGCAGCTTAGTATGGGGGGCGAACACCGGGGAGCTGTTTTTT; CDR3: CASSLVWGANTGELFF
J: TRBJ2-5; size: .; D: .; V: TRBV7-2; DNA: TGTGCCAGCAGCTTAGACCGGAAAGAGACCCAGTACTTC; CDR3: CASSLDRKETQYF
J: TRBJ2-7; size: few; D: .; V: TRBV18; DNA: TGTGCCAGCTCACCGGAGGGGGTGACTCCCGGCGAGCAGTACTTC; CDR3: CASSPEGVTPGEQYF
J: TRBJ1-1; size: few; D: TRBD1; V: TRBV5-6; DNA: TGTGCCAGCAGTGTCCCAGGGGGTGACACTGAAGCTTTCTTT; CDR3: CASSVPGGDTEAFF
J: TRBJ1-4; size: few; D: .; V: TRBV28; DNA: TGTGCCAGCACCACCTCTAATGAAAAACTGTTTTTT; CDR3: CASTTSNEKLFF
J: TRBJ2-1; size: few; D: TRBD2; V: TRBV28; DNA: TGTGCCAGCAGCAACTATTTAGCGGGGGCCTACAATGAGCAGTTCTTC; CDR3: CASSNYLAGAYNEQFF
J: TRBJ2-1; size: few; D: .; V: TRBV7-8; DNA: TGTGCCAGCAGCCCTACCGTAAGCTCCTACAATGAGCAGTTCTTC; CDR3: CASSPTVSSYNEQFF
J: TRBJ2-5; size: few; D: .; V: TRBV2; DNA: TGTGCCAGCATCGAAGGGTCCGCGGGGGAGACCCAGTACTTC; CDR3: CASIEGSAGETQYF
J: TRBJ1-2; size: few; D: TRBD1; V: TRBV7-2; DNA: TGTGCCAGCAGCGGGACAGGGTACGACTATGGCTACACCTTC; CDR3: CASSGTGYDYGYTF
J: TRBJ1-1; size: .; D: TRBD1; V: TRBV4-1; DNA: TGCGCCAGCAGCCAGGGCGGCAGGGGGCTGGGTTTCTTT; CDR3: CASSQGGRGLGFF
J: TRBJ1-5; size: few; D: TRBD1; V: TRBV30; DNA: TGTGCCTGGGGGACAGAACCTAGCAATCAGCCCCAGCATTTT; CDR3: CAWGTEPSNQPQHF
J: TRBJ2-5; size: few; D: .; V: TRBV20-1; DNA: TGCAGTGCTAGAGAGGCGGGGACCCAGTACTTC; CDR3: CSAREAGTQYF
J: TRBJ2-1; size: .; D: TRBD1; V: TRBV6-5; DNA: TGTGCCAGCGTCGGACAGGGCTACAATGAGCAGTTCTTC; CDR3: CASVGQGYNEQFF
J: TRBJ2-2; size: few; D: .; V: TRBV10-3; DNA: TGTGCCATCAGTGACGGACAACCCACCGGGGAGCTGTTTTTT; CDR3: CAISDGQPTGELFF
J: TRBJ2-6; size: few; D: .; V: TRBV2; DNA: TGTGCCAGCGGGTTTTCTGGGGCCAACGTCCTGACTTTC; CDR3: CASGFSGANVLTF
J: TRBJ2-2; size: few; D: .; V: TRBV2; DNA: TGTGCCAGCAGTGGGGCCCCCAGGATTACCGGGGAGCTGTTTTTT; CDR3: CASSGAPRITGELFF
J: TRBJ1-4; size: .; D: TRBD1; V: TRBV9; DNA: TGTGCCAGCAGCGAGGCGACAGGGGGCCACGGAAAACTGTTTTTT; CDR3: CASSEATGGHGKLFF
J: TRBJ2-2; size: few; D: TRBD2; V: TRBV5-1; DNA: TGCGCCAGCAGCACGGGACTAGCGGAGACCGGGGAGCTGTTTTTT; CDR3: CASSTGLAETGELFF
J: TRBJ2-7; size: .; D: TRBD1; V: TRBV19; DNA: TGTGCCAGTAGTGCACGGGACAGGGGGAACCCCTACGAGCAGTACTTC; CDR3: CASSARDRGNPYEQYF
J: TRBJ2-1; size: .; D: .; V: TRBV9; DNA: TGTGCCAGCAGCGTAGATATTAGGGTTGGCTACAATGAGCAGTTCTTC; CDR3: CASSVDIRVGYNEQFF
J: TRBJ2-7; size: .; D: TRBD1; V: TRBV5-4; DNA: TGCGCCAGCAGCCAGGGACAGCTATCCGAGCAGTACTTC; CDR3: CASSQGQLSEQYF
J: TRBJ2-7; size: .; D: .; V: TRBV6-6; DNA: TGTGCCAGCAGTTACTCGAGATCAGGGTACTCCTACGAGCAGTACTTC; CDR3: CASSYSRSGYSYEQYF
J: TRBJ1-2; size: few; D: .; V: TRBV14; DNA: TGTGCCAGCAGCCAAGATCAGGGGCACAGCTATGGCTACACCTTC; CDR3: CASSQDQGHSYGYTF
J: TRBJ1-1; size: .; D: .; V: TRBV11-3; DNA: TGTGCCAGCGTAGGCCGAAACACTGAAGCTTTCTTT; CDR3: CASVGRNTEAFF